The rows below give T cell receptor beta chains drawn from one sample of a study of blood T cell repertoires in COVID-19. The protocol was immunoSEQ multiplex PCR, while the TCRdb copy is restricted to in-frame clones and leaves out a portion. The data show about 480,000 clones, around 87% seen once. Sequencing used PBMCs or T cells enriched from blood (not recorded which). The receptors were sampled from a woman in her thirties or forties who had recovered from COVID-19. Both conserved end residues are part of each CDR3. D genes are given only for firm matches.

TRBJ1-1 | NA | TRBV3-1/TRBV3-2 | CASSHPRRTEAFF
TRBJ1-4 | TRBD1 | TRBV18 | CASSQPGQGEKLFF
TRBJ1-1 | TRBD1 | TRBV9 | CASSPRTGGTEAFF
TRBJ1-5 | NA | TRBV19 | CASSNPQGARYQPQHF
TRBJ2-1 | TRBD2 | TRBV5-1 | CASSSGTSGSPLRYEQFF
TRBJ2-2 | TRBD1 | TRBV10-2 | CASSESPQGVAGELFF
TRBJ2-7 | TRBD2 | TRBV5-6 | CASSLSGRANEQYF
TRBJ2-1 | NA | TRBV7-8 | CASSPGRINEQFF
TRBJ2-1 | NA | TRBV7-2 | CASSSERSSYNEQFF
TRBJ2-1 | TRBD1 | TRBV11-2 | CASSSTWMGQGLNEQFF